The 30 T cell receptor beta chains reported below all come from one sample, sequenced in a study of blood T cell repertoires in COVID-19. Sequencing was performed with immunoSEQ multiplex PCR; in TCRdb, only in-frame clones are kept and a portion is missing. Among more than 200,000 clones listed, around 86% were seen once. The material sequenced was PBMCs or T cells enriched from blood (not recorded which). Receptor source: a man aged 25 to 40 in a cohort exposed to, infected with or recovered from COVID-19 (not recorded which).

The chain employs TRBV5-8 and TRBJ1-2; 9 bases align to TRBD1. The V and J ends lost 0 bases and 4 bases, in that order; junction bases with no gene match: 4. The germline gives CDR1 SGHTS, CDR2 YDEGEE. The CDR3 spans 15 residues. CDR3 DNA sequence: TGTGCCAGCAGCTTGGAGAACAGGGGGCTCTATGGCTACACCTTC. Translation gives CASSLENRGLYGYTF.

This rearrangement joins TRBV28 to TRBJ1-1; D is possibly TRBD1 (5 bases). This CDR3 has 14 residues. The V and J ends lost 10 bases and 1 base respectively, with 16 bases between them. CDR1 is MDHEN, CDR2 SYDVKM, per germline. DNA of the CDR3: TGTGCCACGGCAGAGAGGACAAGGAACACTGAAGCTTTCTTT. This translates into CATAERTRNTEAFF.

The chain couples TRBV7-3 to TRBJ2-1; the match to TRBD2 covers 8 bases. Germline V gene sequence: CDR1 SGHTA, CDR2 FQGTGA. This CDR3 contains 17 residues. The trim removed 2 bases at V and 7 bases at J, leaving 13 bases unmatched. DNA of the CDR3: TGTGCCAGCAGCTTAGACGGTAGCGGGGCCTCGGGGAATGAGCAGTTCTTC. The encoded protein is CASSLDGSGASGNEQFF. Full variable domain (outside the CDR3, taken from reference TRBV7-3 and TRBJ2-1): GAGVSQTPSNKVTEKGKYVELRCDPISGHTALYWYRQSLGQGPEFLIYFQGTGAADDSGLPNDRFFAVRPEGSVSTLKIQRTERGDSAVYLCASSLDGSGASGNEQFFGPGTRLTVL.

This chain's CDR3 is CASTPMRGSPQFF. CDR3 sequence (DNA): TGTGCCAGCACCCCAATGCGGGGGAGCCCGCAGTTCTTC. The chain joins TRBV28 to TRBJ2-1; TRBD2 agrees at 7 bases. CDR1 and CDR2 (germline): MDHEN, SYDVKM. The CDR3 spans 13 residues. Trimming removed 7 bases from V and 12 bases from J; junction bases left unmatched: 12. Using reference TRBV28 and TRBJ2-1 for the parts outside the CDR3, the full variable domain is DVKVTQSSRYLVKRTGEKVFLECVQDMDHENMFWYRQDPGLGLRLIYFSYDVKMKEKGDIPEGYSVSREKKERFSLILESASTNQTSMYLCASTPMRGSPQFFGPGTRLTVL.

The chain uses TRBV19 and TRBJ1-2; 12 positions agree with TRBD1. Trimming at V came to 5 bases and at J to 4 bases, leaving 17 bases not matched to a gene. The germline V gene has CDR1 LNHDA and CDR2 SQIVND (reference sequence). This CDR3 spans 19 amino acids. This chain's CDR3 is CASSPYIRDRGRVGYGYTF. The DNA for the CDR3 is TGTGCCAGTAGTCCTTATATCCGGGACAGGGGGCGCGTTGGCTATGGCTACACCTTC.

The chain joins TRBV7-6 to TRBJ2-7; D unresolved. V lost 5 bases and J lost 4, with 9 bases in between. Per germline, CDR1 SGHVS and CDR2 FNYEAQ. The CDR3 consists of 12 residues. CDR3 DNA: TGTGCCAGCAGCCACGATCGGTACGAGCAGTACTTC. It translates to CASSHDRYEQYF. Full variable domain (outside the CDR3, taken from reference TRBV7-6 and TRBJ2-7): GAGVSQSPRYKVTKRGQDVALRCDPISGHVSLYWYRQALGQGPEFLTYFNYEAQQDKSGLPNDRFSAERPEGSISTLTIQRTEQRDSAMYRCASSHDRYEQYFGPGTRLTVT.

The V and J genes are TRBV7-2 and TRBJ2-7; D remains ambiguous. The CDR3 runs to 14 residues. CDR1 SGHTA and CDR2 FQGNSA come from the germline V gene. V lost 2 bases and J lost 2, with 10 bases in between. Here the CDR3 DNA reads TGTGCCAGCAGCTTATTACACCGTGCCTACGAGCAGTACTTC. Translated, it gives CASSLLHRAYEQYF.

The V and J genes are TRBV11-3 and TRBJ1-1, with TRBD1 identical over 9 bases. Trimming took 2 bases from V and 3 from J; bases not matched to a gene: 13. CDR1 and CDR2 (germline): SGHNT, YENEEA. The CDR3 extends over 18 amino acids. CDR3 sequence reads: CASSLTRDRALVDTEAFF. The DNA for the CDR3 is TGTGCCAGCAGCTTAACCCGGGACAGGGCCCTTGTCGACACTGAAGCTTTCTTT.

The chain combines TRBV12-3 or TRBV12-4 with TRBJ1-1; possible D gene TRBD1, 6 bases. The ends were cut back, 6 bases at V and 1 base at J, with 9 bases in the middle. This CDR3 is built from 13 residues. For the CDR3, the DNA is TGTGCCAGCAGCCAGGGACAGAACACTGAAGCTTTCTTT. Its protein product is CASSQGQNTEAFF.

The count of this clone is one. The chain is built from TRBV4-1 and TRBJ2-7; 10 nucleotides align to TRBD2. CDR3 length: 16 residues. In germline, CDR1 is MGHRA, CDR2 YSYEKL. The trim removed 3 bases at V and 2 bases at J, leaving 7 bases unmatched. The CDR3 here is CASSHALAGAAYEQYF. The CDR3 bases are TGCGCCAGCAGCCATGCCCTAGCGGGAGCCGCCTACGAGCAGTACTTC.

A single count supports this clone. The chain couples TRBV5-1 to TRBJ2-3, with a weak D call TRBD2 (6 bases). The CDR3 has 18 amino acids. Trimming stripped 4 bases from V and 1 base from J, with 22 bases between. Per germline, CDR1 SGHRS and CDR2 YFSETQ. The CDR3 region has the DNA TGCGCCAGCAGCCCCGTAGGGAGGAGTGGGGGAGGCACAGATACGCAGTATTTT. Translated: CASSPVGRSGGGTDTQYF.

To note about this clone: A clone one base away is much larger, so this may be a read error. Additional DNA sequences in this sample encode the identical CDR3. The chain is built from TRBV7-9 and TRBJ2-7; D remains unclear. The V and J ends lost 1 base and 3 bases respectively, with 4 bases between them. This CDR3 has 12 amino acids. The V gene's germline CDR1 is SEHNR and CDR2 FQNEAQ (reference sequence). This CDR3 is CASSLGSYEQYF. Here the CDR3 DNA reads TGTGCCAGCAGCTTAGGCAGCTACGAGCAGTACTTC.

V usage is TRBV9 and J usage is TRBJ1-5; D remains unclear. V dropped 4 bases and J dropped 8 bases, with 10 bases sitting between them. The CDR3 loop spans 12 amino acids. The germline V gene encodes CDR1 SGDLS and CDR2 YYNGEE. Here the CDR3 reads CASSQTGEPQHF. The DNA for the CDR3 is TGTGCCAGCAGCCAAACGGGAGAGCCCCAGCATTTT.

The J gene is TRBJ1-2, the V gene TRBV7-9; tentative D call: TRBD1 (6 bases). This CDR3 region has 15 residues. Germline values: CDR1 SEHNR, CDR2 FQNEAQ (reference sequence). V was pared by 5 bases and J by 4 bases, with 17 bases between. CDR3 nucleotides: TGTGCCAGCAGCATCCGAGGGGACAAAGGCTATGGCTACACCTTC. Translated, it gives CASSIRGDKGYGYTF.

The table lists this clone with a few counts. The V call is TRBV5-4, the J call TRBJ2-5, with D perhaps matching TRBD2 (6 bases). CDR3 size: 17 residues. The V end was cut by 0 bases, the J end by 4 bases, with 19 bases between. Germline V gives CDR1 SGHNT, CDR2 YYREEE (reference sequence). The CDR3, as DNA: TGTGCCAGCAGCTTGGGGGACTTGGGAAGTGGGGGAGAGACCCAGTACTTC. It encodes CASSLGDLGSGGETQYF.

This clone showed up just a few times. The chain employs TRBV9 and TRBJ2-1; 8 nucleotides match TRBD2. Germline V gene sequence: CDR1 SGDLS, CDR2 YYNGEE. The CDR3 covers 16 residues. V gave up 3 bases and J gave up 4 bases; unmatched junction bases: 9. CDR3 residues: CASSGASGSWYNEQFF. CDR3 in DNA: TGTGCCAGCAGCGGAGCCAGCGGGAGTTGGTACAATGAGCAGTTCTTC.

This rearrangement joins TRBV6-5 to TRBJ1-6; D remains ambiguous. V dropped 11 bases and J dropped 7 bases, with 18 bases sitting between them. Germline V lookup: CDR1 MNHEY, CDR2 SVGAGI. The CDR3 loop spans 14 amino acids. CDR3: CAGFSGSRNSPLHF. CDR3 in DNA: TGTGCCGGGTTTAGCGGGTCGCGCAATTCACCCCTCCACTTT.

The chain employs TRBV9 and TRBJ1-5; unclear D gene. This CDR3 has 12 amino acids. V was pared by 0 bases and J by 5 bases, with 3 bases between. Germline loops: CDR1 SGDLS, CDR2 YYNGEE. The CDR3 spells CASSVADQPQHF. In DNA, the CDR3 is TGTGCCAGCAGCGTAGCCGATCAGCCCCAGCATTTT.

This chain connects TRBV29-1 to TRBJ2-3; the match to TRBD2 covers 8 bases. Looked up from germline, CDR1 is SQVTM and CDR2 is ANQGSEA. J gave up 3 bases and V 1 base, and 24 bases lay outside the gene matches. The CDR3 runs 21 residues. DNA for the CDR3: TGCAGCGTTGAAGGCCTGGCGGGGGGAATTTCTAGGAGTCTCGGTACAGATACGCAGTATTTT. It codes for CSVEGLAGGISRSLGTDTQYF.

The genes are TRBV7-9 and TRBJ2-7; D perhaps matches TRBD1 (5 bases). Trimming pared 2 bases from V and 7 bases from J, leaving 24 bases between. From germline, CDR1 is SEHNR and CDR2 FQNEAQ (reference sequence). This CDR3 region has 17 residues. CDR3: CASSLPRAHPTVGEQYF. The CDR3 coding sequence is TGTGCCAGCAGCTTACCCAGGGCCCATCCGACCGTGGGGGAGCAGTACTTC.

This clone has only one observation. The chain has TRBV7-2 and TRBJ2-2; TRBD1 might be the D (6 bases). CDR1 SGHTA and CDR2 FQGNSA come from the germline V gene. Trimming cost V 4 bases and J 8 bases, with 11 bases left between them. CDR3 length: 13 amino acids. The CDR3 DNA is TGTGCCAGCAGCTCACAGGGTGGGGGGGAGCTGTTTTTT. This codes for CASSSQGGGELFF.

With respect to this clone: One end of the junction varies from germline; a read error may be responsible. V usage is TRBV7-3 and J usage is TRBJ2-1, with TRBD2 as a possible D gene (5 bases). Germline V gene sequence: CDR1 SGHTA, CDR2 FQGTGA. The CDR3 is made up of 15 amino acids. The CDR3 bases are TGTGCCAGCAGCTTGCTAGCAGCCTCCCACAATGAGCAGTTCTTC. As protein: CASSLLAASHNEQFF.

The genes are TRBV7-6 and TRBJ2-2, with TRBD1 identical over 10 bases. The germline CDR1 and CDR2 sequences are SGHVS and FNYEAQ. Losses at the gene ends were 2 bases for V and 5 bases for J; bases not matched to a gene: 5. The CDR3 runs to 16 residues. DNA of the CDR3: TGTGCCAGCAGCTTATTGGGACAGGGGTTAACCGGGGAGCTGTTTTTT. Translation: CASSLLGQGLTGELFF. Full variable domain (remainder filled in from reference TRBV7-6 and TRBJ2-2): GAGVSQSPRYKVTKRGQDVALRCDPISGHVSLYWYRQALGQGPEFLTYFNYEAQQDKSGLPNDRFSAERPEGSISTLTIQRTEQRDSAMYRCASSLLGQGLTGELFFGEGSRLTVL.

The CDR3 DNA sequence: TGTGCCATCAGTGACGTTACAGGGAGACTAGCGGGAAGCCCTCAAGAGACCCAGTACTTC. It encodes CAISDVTGRLAGSPQETQYF. The chain is built from TRBV10-3 and TRBJ2-5; 11 bases are a match to TRBD2. V was pared by 3 bases and J by 2 bases, with 17 bases of the junction left unmatched. CDR3 size: 20 residues. Germline V gives CDR1 ENHRY, CDR2 SYGVKD.

The V call is TRBV9, the J call TRBJ2-1, with 10 bases fitting TRBD2. This CDR3 is 16 amino acids long. V lost 3 bases to trimming and J lost 8 bases; unmatched junction nucleotides: 11. Germline CDR1 reads SGDLS; CDR2 reads YYNGEE. CDR3: CASSGKAGLAIDEQFF. The DNA for the CDR3 is TGTGCCAGCAGCGGGAAAGCGGGACTAGCGATCGATGAGCAGTTCTTC.

V is TRBV28 and J is TRBJ2-2; 10 bases line up with TRBD1. The CDR3 consists of 16 residues. The V segment lost 5 bases and the J segment 1 base; nucleotides outside the gene matches: 4. Germline lookup yields CDR1 MDHEN and CDR2 SYDVKM. Here the CDR3 reads CASSERDRGNTGELFF. The CDR3 bases are TGTGCCAGCAGTGAACGGGACAGGGGGAACACCGGGGAGCTGTTTTTT.

Here the CDR3 reads CASSRGPGENTEAFF. The DNA for the CDR3 is TGCGCCAGCAGCCGGGGACCGGGGGAGAACACTGAAGCTTTCTTT. The chain couples TRBV4-1 to TRBJ1-1, with D perhaps TRBD1 (5 bases). Trimming cost V 4 bases and J 1 base, with 13 bases left between them. From germline, CDR1 is MGHRA and CDR2 YSYEKL. CDR3 length: 15 amino acids.

The chain couples TRBV12-3 or TRBV12-4 to TRBJ1-1; no clear D gene. V lost 7 bases and J 4 bases, leaving 10 bases between the germline ends. The CDR3 runs 12 residues. CDR3 DNA sequence: TGTGCCAGCACGGTCGGAGGCACTGAAGCTTTCTTT. As protein: CASTVGGTEAFF.

The gene calls are TRBV5-4 and TRBJ2-3; D unclear. Per the germline V gene, CDR1 is SGHNT and CDR2 is YYREEE (reference sequence). V was shortened by 1 base and J by 5 bases, with 14 bases between the two germline ends. The CDR3 has 15 amino acids. CDR3 residues: CASSLKPSVGDTQYF. Written as DNA, the CDR3 is TGTGCCAGCAGCTTGAAGCCATCCGTCGGAGATACGCAGTATTTT.

A word on this clone: The junction does not match germline at one end; this may be a read error. The chain uses TRBV12-3 or TRBV12-4 and TRBJ2-5, with D unclear. This CDR3 comprises 12 residues. DNA of the CDR3: TGTGCCAGCAGTTTCCCCGGTGCCGAGGCTGACTTC. Translation gives CASSFPGAEADF.